The rows below give T cell receptor beta chains drawn from one sample of a study of blood T cell repertoires in COVID-19. Generated by immunoSEQ multiplex PCR, the TCRdb table keeps only in-frame clones and is missing some. The profile covers around 45,000 clones, with approximately 87% appearing a single time and about a tenth taken by the ten largest. Sequences were obtained from peripheral blood. These receptors were collected from a human donor in a cohort sampled during active COVID-19. The CDR3 runs from the conserved cysteine through the conserved F or W. D genes are given only for firm matches. The listing skips clone size in some rows; elsewhere it reads once, few, many or a size class.

clone_size: -
d_call: -
v_call: TRBV27
j_call: TRBJ2-7
cdr3_aa: CASSTSGARAYEQYF
cdr3_nt: TGTGCCAGCAGTACCTCAGGGGCCCGGGCCTACGAGCAGTACTTC

clone_size: -
d_call: TRBD1
v_call: TRBV5-1
j_call: TRBJ1-2
cdr3_aa: CASSTGGSYGYTF
cdr3_nt: TGCGCCAGCAGTACAGGGGGAAGCTATGGCTACACCTTC

clone_size: -
d_call: TRBD1
v_call: TRBV4-2
j_call: TRBJ2-6
cdr3_aa: CASRGQGGGANVLTF
cdr3_nt: TGTGCCAGCAGGGGACAGGGGGGTGGGGCCAACGTCCTGACTTTC

clone_size: -
d_call: TRBD1
v_call: TRBV7-2
j_call: TRBJ2-7
cdr3_aa: CASSFGTGVVYEQYF
cdr3_nt: TGTGCCAGCAGCTTCGGGACAGGGGTTGTGTACGAGCAGTACTTC

clone_size: -
d_call: -
v_call: TRBV2
j_call: TRBJ1-5
cdr3_aa: CASNQGGNQPQHF
cdr3_nt: TGTGCCAGCAATCAGGGTGGCAATCAGCCCCAGCATTTT

clone_size: -
d_call: TRBD2
v_call: TRBV28
j_call: TRBJ2-1
cdr3_aa: CASTLGGDPSEQFF
cdr3_nt: TGTGCCAGCACCCTGGGGGGGGACCCATCGGAGCAGTTCTTC

clone_size: -
d_call: -
v_call: TRBV7-6
j_call: TRBJ1-5
cdr3_aa: CASSLAALSNQPQHF
cdr3_nt: TGTGCCAGCAGCTTAGCGGCCCTTAGCAATCAGCCCCAGCATTTT

clone_size: few
d_call: -
v_call: TRBV3-1/TRBV3-2
j_call: TRBJ1-2
cdr3_aa: CASSQALGAYGYTF
cdr3_nt: TGTGCCAGCAGCCAAGCATTGGGGGCCTATGGCTACACCTTC

clone_size: -
d_call: -
v_call: TRBV5-1
j_call: TRBJ2-2
cdr3_aa: CASSSSTTGTGELFF
cdr3_nt: TGCGCCAGCAGCTCTTCTACCACAGGGACCGGGGAGCTGTTTTTT

clone_size: -
d_call: -
v_call: TRBV6-5
j_call: TRBJ2-7
cdr3_aa: CASRPGVQGAYEQYF
cdr3_nt: TGTGCCAGCAGACCGGGAGTCCAGGGGGCCTACGAGCAGTACTTC

clone_size: -
d_call: -
v_call: TRBV11-1
j_call: TRBJ2-1
cdr3_aa: CASRDPRSSYNEQFF
cdr3_nt: TGTGCCAGCAGGGATCCTAGAAGCTCCTACAATGAGCAGTTCTTC

clone_size: -
d_call: -
v_call: TRBV7-8
j_call: TRBJ1-5
cdr3_aa: CASSLSTQGFNQPQHF
cdr3_nt: TGTGCCAGCAGCTTATCCACTCAGGGCTTTAATCAGCCCCAGCATTTT

clone_size: -
d_call: TRBD1
v_call: TRBV6-5
j_call: TRBJ2-7
cdr3_aa: CASRGQNYEQYF
cdr3_nt: TGTGCCAGCAGGGGACAGAACTACGAGCAGTACTTC

clone_size: -
d_call: -
v_call: TRBV11-1
j_call: TRBJ2-1
cdr3_aa: CASSLVRSHEQFF
cdr3_nt: TGTGCCAGCAGCTTAGTCCGAAGCCATGAGCAGTTCTTC

clone_size: -
d_call: TRBD2
v_call: TRBV5-1
j_call: TRBJ2-1
cdr3_aa: CASSLTSGGAEWWFF
cdr3_nt: TGCGCCAGCAGCCTGACTAGCGGGGGGGCTGAATGGTGGTTCTTC

clone_size: -
d_call: -
v_call: TRBV6-2/TRBV6-3
j_call: TRBJ1-5
cdr3_aa: CASSTLWRGGEDSNQPQHF
cdr3_nt: TGTGCCAGCAGTACCCTTTGGCGCGGGGGCGAGGATAGCAATCAGCCCCAGCATTTT

clone_size: -
d_call: TRBD1
v_call: TRBV5-6
j_call: TRBJ1-1
cdr3_aa: CASSLGQGRNTEAFF
cdr3_nt: TGTGCCAGCAGCCTTGGACAGGGGAGGAACACTGAAGCTTTCTTT

clone_size: -
d_call: -
v_call: TRBV5-1
j_call: TRBJ1-5
cdr3_aa: CASSLAGDLPQHF
cdr3_nt: TGCGCCAGCAGCTTGGCCGGGGACTTGCCCCAGCATTTT

clone_size: -
d_call: -
v_call: TRBV11-2
j_call: TRBJ2-7
cdr3_aa: CASRIGGGRYEQYF
cdr3_nt: TGTGCCAGCAGAATAGGGGGGGGTAGGTACGAGCAGTACTTC

clone_size: -
d_call: -
v_call: TRBV6-2/TRBV6-3
j_call: TRBJ1-6
cdr3_aa: CASSHSGDSSSPLHF
cdr3_nt: TGTGCCAGCAGTCACTCGGGGGACTCAAGTTCACCCCTCCACTTT

clone_size: -
d_call: -
v_call: TRBV19
j_call: TRBJ2-5
cdr3_aa: CVRHVGGETQYF
cdr3_nt: TGTGTACGCCACGTGGGGGGAGAGACCCAGTACTTC

clone_size: -
d_call: -
v_call: TRBV5-1
j_call: TRBJ1-6
cdr3_aa: CASSLDSLLSPLHF
cdr3_nt: TGCGCCAGCAGCTTGGACAGCCTTCTTTCACCCCTCCACTTT

clone_size: -
d_call: TRBD2
v_call: TRBV5-1
j_call: TRBJ2-1
cdr3_aa: CASSPTSGVSNEQFF
cdr3_nt: TGCGCCAGCAGTCCCACTAGCGGGGTGTCCAATGAGCAGTTCTTC

clone_size: -
d_call: TRBD1
v_call: TRBV19
j_call: TRBJ2-4
cdr3_aa: CASRRGQKNIQYF
cdr3_nt: TGTGCCAGTAGGAGGGGACAGAAAAACATTCAGTACTTC

clone_size: -
d_call: -
v_call: TRBV28
j_call: TRBJ2-7
cdr3_aa: CASSLVRGPSYEQYF
cdr3_nt: TGTGCCAGCAGTCTCGTCAGGGGCCCCTCCTACGAGCAGTACTTC

clone_size: -
d_call: TRBD1
v_call: TRBV18
j_call: TRBJ2-7
cdr3_aa: CASSPLSGQGSYEQYF
cdr3_nt: TGTGCCAGCTCACCACTATCGGGACAGGGATCCTACGAGCAGTACTTC

clone_size: -
d_call: TRBD2
v_call: TRBV3-1/TRBV3-2
j_call: TRBJ2-5
cdr3_aa: CASSQEYSGAETQYF
cdr3_nt: TGTGCCAGCAGCCAAGAATATAGCGGGGCGGAGACCCAGTACTTC

clone_size: once
d_call: TRBD2
v_call: TRBV2
j_call: TRBJ2-4
cdr3_aa: CASSGTTSKNIQYF
cdr3_nt: TGTGCCAGCAGCGGGACTACCAGCAAAAACATTCAGTACTTC

clone_size: -
d_call: TRBD1
v_call: TRBV18
j_call: TRBJ1-2
cdr3_aa: CASSPPGQSYGYTF
cdr3_nt: TGTGCCAGCTCACCACCGGGACAGAGCTATGGCTACACCTTC

clone_size: -
d_call: -
v_call: TRBV12-3/TRBV12-4
j_call: TRBJ2-5
cdr3_aa: CASSLAGPRTQYF
cdr3_nt: TGTGCCAGCAGTTTAGCTGGGCCACGGACCCAGTACTTC

clone_size: -
d_call: -
v_call: TRBV3-1/TRBV3-2
j_call: TRBJ2-3
cdr3_aa: CASSHYTDTQYF
cdr3_nt: TGTGCCAGCAGCCACTACACAGATACGCAGTATTTT

clone_size: -
d_call: -
v_call: TRBV5-6
j_call: TRBJ2-1
cdr3_aa: CASSFDTEQFF
cdr3_nt: TGTGCCAGCAGCTTCGACACGGAGCAGTTCTTC

clone_size: once
d_call: -
v_call: TRBV13
j_call: TRBJ2-7
cdr3_aa: CASSLGQGHHEQYF
cdr3_nt: TGTGCCAGCAGCTTAGGCCAGGGGCACCACGAGCAGTACTTC

clone_size: -
d_call: TRBD2
v_call: TRBV12-3/TRBV12-4
j_call: TRBJ2-3
cdr3_aa: CASSGGAEDTQYF
cdr3_nt: TGTGCCAGCAGCGGGGGGGCGGAAGATACGCAGTATTTT

clone_size: -
d_call: -
v_call: TRBV5-1
j_call: TRBJ1-3
cdr3_aa: CASSPNGPSDSGNTIYF
cdr3_nt: TGCGCCAGCAGCCCTAATGGGCCTTCCGACTCTGGAAACACCATATATTTT

clone_size: -
d_call: TRBD1
v_call: TRBV7-2
j_call: TRBJ2-7
cdr3_aa: CASSPDSTGANEQYF
cdr3_nt: TGTGCCAGCAGCCCAGACTCGACAGGGGCGAACGAGCAGTACTTC

clone_size: few
d_call: TRBD1
v_call: TRBV19
j_call: TRBJ1-5
cdr3_aa: CASSTQGFNQPQHF
cdr3_nt: TGTGCCAGTAGTACACAGGGGTTCAATCAGCCCCAGCATTTT

clone_size: -
d_call: -
v_call: TRBV5-1
j_call: TRBJ2-3
cdr3_aa: CASKILGHPDTQYF
cdr3_nt: TGCGCCAGCAAAATTCTCGGACATCCAGATACGCAGTATTTT

clone_size: few
d_call: TRBD2
v_call: TRBV18
j_call: TRBJ2-1
cdr3_aa: CASSRRAGGHYNEQFF
cdr3_nt: TGTGCCAGCTCACGAAGAGCGGGGGGGCACTACAATGAGCAGTTCTTC

clone_size: -
d_call: TRBD1
v_call: TRBV6-5
j_call: TRBJ2-1
cdr3_aa: CASRTGVEQFF
cdr3_nt: TGTGCCAGCAGGACAGGGGTCGAGCAGTTCTTC

clone_size: once
d_call: -
v_call: TRBV4-1
j_call: TRBJ1-2
cdr3_aa: CASSHESAGYYGYTF
cdr3_nt: TGCGCCAGCAGCCACGAATCTGCGGGCTACTATGGCTACACCTTC

clone_size: -
d_call: -
v_call: TRBV5-5
j_call: TRBJ1-2
cdr3_aa: CASSSRPGDGYTF
cdr3_nt: TGTGCCAGCAGCTCCCGTCCAGGGGATGGCTACACCTTC

clone_size: -
d_call: -
v_call: TRBV7-2
j_call: TRBJ1-5
cdr3_aa: CASSLVGGDNQPQHF
cdr3_nt: TGTGCCAGCAGCTTAGTTGGAGGGGACAATCAGCCCCAGCATTTT

clone_size: -
d_call: -
v_call: TRBV6-6
j_call: TRBJ2-3
cdr3_aa: CASSYSGLRGDTQYF
cdr3_nt: TGTGCCAGCAGTTACTCGGGTCTTCGGGGAGATACGCAGTATTTT

clone_size: -
d_call: TRBD1
v_call: TRBV6-6
j_call: TRBJ2-2
cdr3_aa: CASRRQGQGNTGELFF
cdr3_nt: TGTGCCAGCAGACGCCAGGGACAGGGTAACACCGGGGAGCTGTTTTTT

clone_size: -
d_call: TRBD1
v_call: TRBV19
j_call: TRBJ1-1
cdr3_aa: CASAMGTDNTEAFF
cdr3_nt: TGTGCCAGTGCTATGGGGACAGATAACACTGAAGCTTTCTTT

clone_size: -
d_call: -
v_call: TRBV3-1/TRBV3-2
j_call: TRBJ2-7
cdr3_aa: CASSQYRDYEQYF
cdr3_nt: TGTGCCAGCAGCCAGTACCGGGACTACGAGCAGTACTTC

clone_size: -
d_call: TRBD2
v_call: TRBV11-3
j_call: TRBJ2-3
cdr3_aa: CASSAGVAGGSTDTQYF
cdr3_nt: TGTGCCAGCAGCGCCGGGGTAGCGGGGGGAAGCACAGATACGCAGTATTTT

clone_size: -
d_call: -
v_call: TRBV3-1/TRBV3-2
j_call: TRBJ1-5
cdr3_aa: CASSQGLAPGNQPQHF
cdr3_nt: TGTGCCAGCAGCCAAGGGTTGGCCCCAGGGAATCAGCCCCAGCATTTT

clone_size: once
d_call: -
v_call: TRBV18
j_call: TRBJ1-3
cdr3_aa: CASSPRQENTIYF
cdr3_nt: TGTGCCAGCTCACCAAGACAGGAAAACACCATATATTTT